This TCR beta chain originates from a study of T cells in Graves' hyperthyroidism and ophthalmopathy. As for the study in general: Peripheral blood was collected at initial diagnosis, before any treatment. General study findings and limits: For ophthalmopathy, model prediction preceded onset by a median about 6.4 months.

The CDR3 is 15 residues long. Germline V gene lookup returns CDR1 SGHDT and CDR2 YYEEEE. Trimming left V 0 bases short and J 0 bases short, with 10 bases between. In this sample, this clonotype turned up a few times. Its matching antigen is unknown. TCR beta CDR3 regions were amplified from RNA transcripts. The HTBI primer set served for first-round RT-PCR of the TCR CDR3. TCRdb reanalysed the multiplex PCR reads using MiXCR and keeps one entry per CDR3 protein. The profile shows over 450,000 distinct CDR3 sequences, 17% of them singletons. The chain uses TRBV5-6 and TRBJ2-7, with unresolved D. The receptor comes from a woman aged 18-29 years with Graves' ophthalmopathy. The sample comprised blood. The CDR3 DNA sequence: TGTGCCAGCAGCTTGGTACAGCGTACCTCCTACGAGCAGTACTTC. Protein: CASSLVQRTSYEQYF.